This T cell receptor (beta chain) was identified during a study of shared clonotypes between healthy human individuals. Germline V gene sequence: CDR1 MGHRA, CDR2 YSYEKL. Trimming stripped 1 base from V and 9 bases from J, with 13 bases between. The CDR3 consists of 14 residues. Execution of the assay was at deep level. Here immunoSEQ multiplex PCR was the method, and the copy in TCRdb shows in-frame clones only, minus some. The sample includes fewer than 2.5 million clones, over 85% of them seen just once. The chain combines TRBV4-1 with TRBJ2-1, with unresolved D. The clonotype was recovered from a man aged 18 to 30 in good health. Some clones in this sample may be carry-over from other donors' samples. The sequencing input was naive CD4+ T cells from PBMCs. Subset in this sample: CD45RA+ positively selected. The CDR3 DNA reads TGCGCCAGCAGCCAAGCCGGGCTGCGTGGTGAGCAGTTCTTC. Translating gives CASSQAGLRGEQFF.